Listed below are T cell receptor beta chains from one sample, sequenced in a study of blood T cell repertoires in COVID-19. Repertoires were generated with immunoSEQ multiplex PCR, while TCRdb's copy carries only in-frame clones and drops some. The data show about 180,000 clones, about 86% seen once. The source material was peripheral blood. The origin of the receptors is a man in his fifties or sixties with active or convalescent COVID-19. The CDR3 runs from the conserved cysteine through the conserved F or W. For some rows the clone size is stated as once, few or many, or as a class when expanded; others skip it.

size: -; J: TRBJ2-6; V: TRBV24-1; CDR3: CATSLGANVLTF
size: -; J: TRBJ2-7; V: TRBV11-2; CDR3: CASSLRRTSGSGHEQYF
size: -; J: TRBJ2-7; V: TRBV3-1/TRBV3-2; CDR3: CASSHFLQGFYEQYF
size: -; J: TRBJ2-5; V: TRBV24-1; CDR3: CATSDFRDRGLETQYF
size: -; J: TRBJ1-2; V: TRBV9; CDR3: CTSSVEGRAYYGYTF
size: -; J: TRBJ1-6; V: TRBV6-1; CDR3: CASSVKRGQEGSPLHF
size: -; J: TRBJ2-2; V: TRBV6-5; CDR3: CASSLTGTGELFF
size: -; J: TRBJ1-5; V: TRBV27; CDR3: CASSLEKGAIGNQPQHF
size: -; J: TRBJ2-7; V: TRBV4-1; CDR3: CASSQDPSSGRLNEQYF
size: -; J: TRBJ1-1; V: TRBV6-7; CDR3: CASSYGGQGHTEAFF
size: -; J: TRBJ1-5; V: TRBV7-2; CDR3: CASSLGFGRAGQPQHF
size: -; J: TRBJ1-5; V: TRBV19; CDR3: CASSFINQPQHF
size: -; J: TRBJ2-7; V: TRBV5-1; CDR3: CASSLMPGQSSYEQYF
size: -; J: TRBJ2-7; V: TRBV4-3; CDR3: CASSHMTSGKACEYF
size: -; J: TRBJ1-2; V: TRBV24-1; CDR3: CATSEGQGYGYTF
size: -; J: TRBJ1-5; V: TRBV27; CDR3: CASSLDRADQPQHF
size: -; J: TRBJ1-6; V: TRBV5-1; CDR3: CASSVRYNSPLHF
size: few; J: TRBJ1-6; V: TRBV21-1; CDR3: CASSKLNRGGGNSPLHF
size: once; J: TRBJ1-1; V: TRBV19; CDR3: CASIPFGVSSGEAFF